Listed below are T cell receptor beta chains from one sample, sequenced in a study of shared clonotypes between healthy human individuals. The repertoire was sequenced with immunoSEQ multiplex PCR; TCRdb's copy has only in-frame clones and lacks some. The sample lists roughly 2.2 million clones, approximately 95% occurring once. The material sequenced was naive CD4+ T cells from PBMCs. The receptors shown here come from a man between 18 and 35 years old in good health. Some clones in this sample may be carry-over from other donors' samples. Both conserved end residues are part of each CDR3. Fields, in order: J gene, D gene, V gene, clone size, CDR3 DNA, CDR3 protein. D genes are given only for firm matches. Rows give clone size only sometimes, using once, few, many, or a class for an expanded clone.

j_call: TRBJ2-5; d_call: TRBD2; v_call: TRBV5-5; clone_size: once; cdr3_nt: TGTGCCAGCAGCTCGGGACTAGCGGGACAAGAGACCCAGTACTTC; cdr3_aa: CASSSGLAGQETQYF
j_call: TRBJ2-3; d_call: NA; v_call: TRBV5-6; clone_size: NA; cdr3_nt: TGTGCCAGCAGCCGAAGGGGAACTAGCACAGATACGCAGTATTTT; cdr3_aa: CASSRRGTSTDTQYF
j_call: TRBJ2-2; d_call: TRBD1; v_call: TRBV5-6; clone_size: NA; cdr3_nt: TGTGCCAGCAGCTCCGGGACAGCAAACACCGGGGAGCTGTTTTTT; cdr3_aa: CASSSGTANTGELFF
j_call: TRBJ2-5; d_call: TRBD2; v_call: TRBV5-4; clone_size: NA; cdr3_nt: TGTGCCAGCAGCTTGAGTAGCGGGAAGGAGACCCAGTACTTC; cdr3_aa: CASSLSSGKETQYF
j_call: TRBJ2-1; d_call: TRBD1; v_call: TRBV6-5; clone_size: NA; cdr3_nt: TGTGCCAGCACCAGGACAGGGGGCTTCGATGAGCAGTTCTTC; cdr3_aa: CASTRTGGFDEQFF
j_call: TRBJ1-2; d_call: NA; v_call: TRBV27; clone_size: NA; cdr3_nt: TGTGCCAGCAGGAAAGTTTATCCCGGCAGGTGGGCTAACTATGGCTACACCTTC; cdr3_aa: CASRKVYPGRWANYGYTF
j_call: TRBJ2-1; d_call: TRBD2; v_call: TRBV25-1; clone_size: NA; cdr3_nt: TGTGCCAGCAGTCTAGCGGGAGCGGGGTACAATGAGCAGTTCTTC; cdr3_aa: CASSLAGAGYNEQFF
j_call: TRBJ2-7; d_call: NA; v_call: TRBV2; clone_size: NA; cdr3_nt: TGTGCCAGCAGCAGGGGCCAAAGATCCTACGAGCAGTACTTC; cdr3_aa: CASSRGQRSYEQYF
j_call: TRBJ2-2; d_call: TRBD2; v_call: TRBV27; clone_size: once; cdr3_nt: TGTGCCAGCAGTTCCGGACTAGCGGGTACCGGGGAGCTGTTTTTT; cdr3_aa: CASSSGLAGTGELFF
j_call: TRBJ2-6; d_call: NA; v_call: TRBV6-5; clone_size: NA; cdr3_nt: TGTGCCAGCAGTTACTCGACTTTATCTGGGGCCAACGTCCTGACTTTC; cdr3_aa: CASSYSTLSGANVLTF
j_call: TRBJ2-5; d_call: TRBD1; v_call: TRBV7-2; clone_size: NA; cdr3_nt: TGTGCCAGCAGCCGGCAGGGCAGGGGGTGGCAAGAGACCCAGTACTTC; cdr3_aa: CASSRQGRGWQETQYF
j_call: TRBJ2-3; d_call: TRBD2; v_call: TRBV5-4; clone_size: NA; cdr3_nt: TGTGCCAGCAGGAACCTAGCGGGAGGAACAGATACGCAGTATTTT; cdr3_aa: CASRNLAGGTDTQYF
j_call: TRBJ2-2; d_call: NA; v_call: TRBV30; clone_size: NA; cdr3_nt: TGTGCCTGGAGTGTAGGCGGGATAACCGGGGAGCTGTTTTTT; cdr3_aa: CAWSVGGITGELFF
j_call: TRBJ2-4; d_call: NA; v_call: TRBV28; clone_size: NA; cdr3_nt: TGTGCCAGCAGTACAAAAAACATTCAGTACTTC; cdr3_aa: CASSTKNIQYF
j_call: TRBJ2-3; d_call: NA; v_call: TRBV7-8; clone_size: NA; cdr3_nt: TGTGCCAGCAGCTTAGAAGTTTTCCAGGGGCTCAGAACAGATACGCAGTATTTT; cdr3_aa: CASSLEVFQGLRTDTQYF
j_call: TRBJ2-3; d_call: NA; v_call: TRBV4-1; clone_size: NA; cdr3_nt: TGCGCCAGCAGCCAAGAGGGCACAGATACGCAGTATTTT; cdr3_aa: CASSQEGTDTQYF
j_call: TRBJ2-3; d_call: NA; v_call: TRBV2; clone_size: NA; cdr3_nt: TGTGCCAGCAGGAAGGACATCCTCCGCTGGGGCAGCACAGATACGCAGTATTTT; cdr3_aa: CASRKDILRWGSTDTQYF
j_call: TRBJ2-3; d_call: TRBD1; v_call: TRBV5-1; clone_size: NA; cdr3_nt: TGCGCCAGCAGCTGGGTCGGACAGGGCACAGATACGCAGTATTTT; cdr3_aa: CASSWVGQGTDTQYF
j_call: TRBJ2-7; d_call: TRBD2; v_call: TRBV19; clone_size: NA; cdr3_nt: TGTGCCAGTAGTATTGCAGCGGGAGTACCCGAGCAGTACTTC; cdr3_aa: CASSIAAGVPEQYF
j_call: TRBJ1-5; d_call: NA; v_call: TRBV4-1; clone_size: NA; cdr3_nt: TGCGCCAGCAGCCAATTAGGATGGACGGGTCAGCCCCAGCATTTT; cdr3_aa: CASSQLGWTGQPQHF
j_call: TRBJ1-1; d_call: NA; v_call: TRBV30; clone_size: NA; cdr3_nt: TGTGCCTGGAGTGAATCCTTGGCAGCTTTCTTT; cdr3_aa: CAWSESLAAFF
j_call: TRBJ2-7; d_call: NA; v_call: TRBV28; clone_size: NA; cdr3_nt: TGTGCCAGCCTTGGGCCGGGACTCTACGAGCAGTACTTC; cdr3_aa: CASLGPGLYEQYF
j_call: TRBJ1-2; d_call: NA; v_call: TRBV10-3; clone_size: NA; cdr3_nt: TGTGCCATCAGTGGTCAGATAAGCGGTGGCTACACCTTC; cdr3_aa: CAISGQISGGYTF
j_call: TRBJ1-3; d_call: NA; v_call: TRBV18; clone_size: NA; cdr3_nt: TGTGCCAGCTCACCCCCAGTTCCTACCTCTGGAAACACCATATATTTT; cdr3_aa: CASSPPVPTSGNTIYF
j_call: TRBJ2-3; d_call: NA; v_call: TRBV6-1; clone_size: NA; cdr3_nt: TGTGCCAGCAGTGGTGGATCGAGGGATACGCAGTATTTT; cdr3_aa: CASSGGSRDTQYF
j_call: TRBJ1-1; d_call: NA; v_call: TRBV2; clone_size: few; cdr3_nt: TGTGCCAGCAGTGAAGGAAAGGGAACTGAAGCTTTCTTT; cdr3_aa: CASSEGKGTEAFF
j_call: TRBJ1-5; d_call: NA; v_call: TRBV6-6; clone_size: NA; cdr3_nt: TGTGCCAGCAGGGGGGTACTCGGCAATCAGCCCCAGCATTTT; cdr3_aa: CASRGVLGNQPQHF
j_call: TRBJ2-7; d_call: TRBD2; v_call: TRBV5-1; clone_size: NA; cdr3_nt: TGCGCCAGCAGCAGGAGGACTAGCGGGAGGGAGTCCTACGAGCAGTACTTC; cdr3_aa: CASSRRTSGRESYEQYF
j_call: TRBJ1-5; d_call: NA; v_call: TRBV28; clone_size: NA; cdr3_nt: TGTGCCAGCAGTCTCCAGGGATTTTGGGGCAATCAGCCCCAGCATTTT; cdr3_aa: CASSLQGFWGNQPQHF
j_call: TRBJ1-3; d_call: NA; v_call: TRBV19; clone_size: NA; cdr3_nt: TGTGCCAGTATTCCGGACGGCGGTTTCTGGGGAAACACCATATATTTT; cdr3_aa: CASIPDGGFWGNTIYF
j_call: TRBJ2-5; d_call: NA; v_call: TRBV5-5; clone_size: NA; cdr3_nt: TGTGCCAGCAGCTACTATGGGGCTGAGGAGACCCAGTACTTC; cdr3_aa: CASSYYGAEETQYF
j_call: TRBJ2-7; d_call: NA; v_call: TRBV28; clone_size: NA; cdr3_nt: TGTGCCAGCAGTTTATATTCACAGCTACTCCCAAGGGCAAAGTACTTC; cdr3_aa: CASSLYSQLLPRAKYF
j_call: TRBJ2-2; d_call: NA; v_call: TRBV5-1; clone_size: NA; cdr3_nt: TGCGCCAGCAGCTTAACTAGGTCCACCGGGGAGCTGTTTTTT; cdr3_aa: CASSLTRSTGELFF
j_call: TRBJ2-5; d_call: NA; v_call: TRBV6-1; clone_size: NA; cdr3_nt: TGTGCCAGCAGTGACCAGGGTTTCGCGGGTAAACAAGAGACCCAGTACTTC; cdr3_aa: CASSDQGFAGKQETQYF
j_call: TRBJ2-3; d_call: TRBD2; v_call: TRBV28; clone_size: NA; cdr3_nt: TGTGCCACCGGACGGGGGGGGTGGACAGATACGCAGTATTTT; cdr3_aa: CATGRGGWTDTQYF
j_call: TRBJ1-4; d_call: TRBD1; v_call: TRBV25-1; clone_size: few; cdr3_nt: TGTGCCAGCAGCAACGACAGGGGTGGTGAAAAACTGTTTTTT; cdr3_aa: CASSNDRGGEKLFF
j_call: TRBJ2-1; d_call: TRBD2; v_call: TRBV9; clone_size: NA; cdr3_nt: TGTGCCAGCAGCGTAGTGGGAAGCGGGGGTTACAATGAGCAGTTCTTC; cdr3_aa: CASSVVGSGGYNEQFF
j_call: TRBJ1-1; d_call: TRBD1; v_call: TRBV6-5; clone_size: NA; cdr3_nt: TGTGCCAGCAGTTACTCGCGGACAGGTCGATTGGCTTTCTTT; cdr3_aa: CASSYSRTGRLAFF
j_call: TRBJ1-1; d_call: NA; v_call: TRBV9; clone_size: NA; cdr3_nt: TGTGCCAGCAGCGTAGGGGGGTCCGGGAGGACTGAAGCTTTCTTT; cdr3_aa: CASSVGGSGRTEAFF
j_call: TRBJ2-6; d_call: TRBD1; v_call: TRBV6-1; clone_size: NA; cdr3_nt: TGTGCCAGCAGTGCTAGACAGGGCCTATGGGGCTCTGGGGCCAACGTCCTGACTTTC; cdr3_aa: CASSARQGLWGSGANVLTF
j_call: TRBJ2-7; d_call: TRBD1; v_call: TRBV5-1; clone_size: NA; cdr3_nt: TGCGCCAGCAGCTTGGTAGAACAGGGGGCTGACGAGCAGTACTTC; cdr3_aa: CASSLVEQGADEQYF
j_call: TRBJ2-3; d_call: NA; v_call: TRBV29-1; clone_size: NA; cdr3_nt: TGCAGCACCCAGGAGGGGGTTAGGATAGATACGCAGTATTTT; cdr3_aa: CSTQEGVRIDTQYF
j_call: TRBJ2-7; d_call: TRBD1; v_call: TRBV5-6; clone_size: NA; cdr3_nt: TGTGCCAGCAGCCCGAGGACAGGGGGCCCCTACGAGCAGTACTTC; cdr3_aa: CASSPRTGGPYEQYF
j_call: TRBJ2-7; d_call: NA; v_call: TRBV5-4; clone_size: NA; cdr3_nt: TGTGCCAGCAGCTACCGGGCCTCCCCGGGCGAGCAGTACTTC; cdr3_aa: CASSYRASPGEQYF
j_call: TRBJ1-3; d_call: NA; v_call: TRBV5-1; clone_size: NA; cdr3_nt: TGCGCCAGCGCTCCTGGGACGGCTCCCCTCTCTGGAAACACCATATATTTT; cdr3_aa: CASAPGTAPLSGNTIYF
j_call: TRBJ2-3; d_call: TRBD2; v_call: TRBV4-1; clone_size: once; cdr3_nt: TGCGCCAGCAGCCAAGAACGTTCAGGGACTAGCGGGGCTTCTAGCACAGATACGCAGTATTTT; cdr3_aa: CASSQERSGTSGASSTDTQYF
j_call: TRBJ1-5; d_call: TRBD1; v_call: TRBV7-8; clone_size: NA; cdr3_nt: TGTGCCAGCAGCTTATTCCGGGACAGATACAATCAGCCCCAGCATTTT; cdr3_aa: CASSLFRDRYNQPQHF
j_call: TRBJ2-1; d_call: TRBD2; v_call: TRBV7-3; clone_size: NA; cdr3_nt: TGTGCCAGCAGCCTTCTAGCGGCCATCGGGTCTGAGCAGTTCTTC; cdr3_aa: CASSLLAAIGSEQFF
j_call: TRBJ1-4; d_call: NA; v_call: TRBV28; clone_size: once; cdr3_nt: TGTGCCAGCAGTTCCCGGGCTGAAAAACTGTTTTTT; cdr3_aa: CASSSRAEKLFF